This record covers a single T cell receptor beta chain. Trimming took off 4 bases at V and 6 bases at J, with 16 bases between the two ends. Germline values: CDR1 SGDLS, CDR2 YYNGEE. The CDR3 has 14 amino acids. This sample was taken from a study of blood T cells in healthy people across ages. The use of a sample-barcoded 5' primer and a J-beta primer mix characterized a second PCR of about 6 to 11 cycles. A minimum of 2.5 million CDR3-containing paired-end reads was obtained for each sample. TCRdb redid the calling of the 5' RACE reads with MiXCR, one entry per CDR3 protein. The table has about 1.8 million distinct CDR3 sequences, about 50% seen once.

This receptor was identified in a woman in her forties in good health. The chain uses TRBV9 and TRBJ1-1, with a tentative D call TRBD1 (6 bases). Sample: blood. The CDR3 loop is CASSPRNREPEAFF. DNA for the CDR3: TGTGCCAGCAGCCCCCGGAACAGGGAGCCTGAAGCTTTCTTT. Drawing the rest from reference TRBV9 and TRBJ1-1, the complete variable domain is DSGVTQTPKHLITATGQRVTLRCSPRSGDLSVYWYQQSLDQGLQFLIQYYNGEERAKGNILERFSAQQFPDLHSELNLSSLELGDSALYFCASSPRNREPEAFFGQGTRLTVV.